This T cell receptor beta chain stems from a study of human thymus T cells. Resections removed during corrective heart surgery provided the thymus tissue used. Here immunoSEQ multiplex PCR was the method, and the copy in TCRdb shows in-frame clones only, minus some. The repertoire holds around 120,000 clones, with around 94% as singletons. Deletions cut 1 base from V and 4 bases from J, with 10 bases between. CDR1 and CDR2 from the germline V gene are KGHSH and LQKENI. The CDR3 sequence is 15 residues long. Sequenced sample: thymus tissue. V is TRBV18 and J is TRBJ2-2; maybe TRBD2 (6 bases). This receptor was taken from a boy in the first two years of life with a congenital heart defect but otherwise immunologically healthy. This CDR3 is CASSPLRGSTGELFF. CDR3 DNA sequence: TGTGCCAGCTCACCACTCCGGGGGAGCACCGGGGAGCTGTTTTTT.